Listed here is a single T cell receptor (beta chain). Its antigen is unidentified. This may be a read error, as it is one base from a much larger clone. The missing conserved phenylalanine or tryptophan at the end of this CDR3 makes a read error likely. The sample comes from a study of spatial heterogeneity in lung cancer. The study, taken as a whole, reports: Tumors with more nonsynonymous mutations had more expanded intratumoral alpha and beta TCRs.

Germline V gives CDR1 MGHRA, CDR2 YSYEKL. The CDR3 loop spans 14 amino acids. Trimming pared 3 bases from V and 8 bases from J, leaving 14 bases between. TCRdb independently ran MiXCR on the 5' RACE reads; one entry per CDR3 protein. Found here are 6,500 to 10,000 distinct CDR3 sequences, around 7% of them singletons; the top ten hold approximately 8.1%. Regarding time point: sample taken at primary tumor resection. This TCR was recovered from a male donor with early-stage non-small cell lung cancer. The sequencing used lung tumor tissue, collected at surgery. The chain links TRBV4-1 to TRBJ1-3, with D perhaps TRBD1 (5 bases). The CDR3 DNA follows: TGCGCCAGCAGCCAGAATCTAGGGACTCACACCATATATCTT. Translating it yields CASSQNLGTHTIYL.